Listed here are 6 T cell receptor beta chains from one sample, sequenced in a study of shared clonotypes between healthy human individuals. This table comes from immunoSEQ multiplex PCR, and its TCRdb copy is limited to in-frame clones, with some not included. The sample includes approximately 1.9 million clones, about 94% seen only once; the top ten take approximately 1.7%. CD8 cells classed as naive were CD45RO-negative and positively selected for CCR7, excluding terminally differentiated effector memory CD45RA+ cells. What was sequenced was naive CD8+ T cells from PBMCs. The receptors stem from a man between 18 and 35 years old in good health. Some clones in this sample may be carry-over from other donors' samples.

This rearrangement joins TRBV10-3 to TRBJ1-3, with TRBD1 matching over 7 bases. The V segment lost 10 bases and the J segment 0 bases; nucleotides outside the gene matches: 6. The CDR3 covers 14 residues. Per germline, CDR1 ENHRY and CDR2 SYGVKD. The DNA for the CDR3 is TGTGCCAGCCGACAGGGAACCTCTGGAAACACCATATATTTT. It translates to CASRQGTSGNTIYF.

The J gene is TRBJ2-7, the V gene TRBV7-6, with TRBD2 as a possible D gene (6 bases). In germline, CDR1 is SGHVS, CDR2 FNYEAQ. Between the trimmed V and J ends, which lost 2 bases and 5 bases, there was a span of 16 bases. CDR3 length: 15 residues. CDR3 sequence: CASSLQEGVLDEQYF. CDR3 bases: TGTGCCAGCAGCTTACAGGAGGGAGTTCTGGACGAGCAGTACTTC.

This sequence joins TRBV29-1 and TRBJ2-2; possibly TRBD1 for D (5 bases). The CDR3 covers 16 residues. CDR1 and CDR2 (germline): SQVTM, ANQGSEA. V was cut by 6 bases and J by 1 base, with 18 bases left in between. The CDR3 sequence is CSVASQGSWNTGELFF. CDR3 DNA sequence: TGCAGCGTAGCTAGTCAGGGAAGCTGGAACACCGGGGAGCTGTTTTTT.

The chain carries TRBV23-1 and TRBJ2-6, with 10 bases identical to TRBD2. TRBV23-1 is an ORF, with its function uncertain. This CDR3 has 20 residues. V shed 7 bases and J 3 bases; nucleotides not matched to a gene: 18. The CDR3 protein is CASTLTPGLAGVSGANVLTF. The CDR3 region has the DNA TGCGCCAGCACCCTCACGCCGGGGCTAGCGGGAGTAAGTGGGGCCAACGTCCTGACTTTC.

The gene calls are TRBV12-5 and TRBJ2-1; 14 nucleotides agree with TRBD2. The CDR3 has 17 amino acids. The junction had 12 bases not matched to a gene; V was cut back by 6 bases and J by 8 bases. The germline CDR1 and CDR2 sequences are LGHNT and FRNRAP. CDR3 sequence: CASGNSGTSGSGDEQFF. CDR3 sequence (DNA): TGTGCTAGTGGGAACTCCGGGACTAGCGGGAGTGGGGATGAGCAGTTCTTC.

V and J are TRBV6-1 and TRBJ1-4; D may be TRBD1 (5 bases). The CDR3 has 16 amino acids. V gave up 5 bases and J gave up 2 bases, with 15 bases separating them. Germline loops: CDR1 MNHNS, CDR2 SASEGT. The CDR3 nucleotides read TGTGCCAGCAGTAAAGGGGCAGGGTGGACTAATGAAAAACTGTTTTTT. Translation: CASSKGAGWTNEKLFF.